This T cell receptor beta chain was sequenced during a study of T cells in Graves' hyperthyroidism and ophthalmopathy. This clonotype showed up many times. V dropped 0 bases and J dropped 4; count of bases not matched to a gene: 4. There are 16 residues in the CDR3. Germline assignment: CDR1 SGHRS and CDR2 YFSETQ. Amplification of TCR beta CDR3 regions was performed using RNA transcripts as template. The HTBI set primed first-round TCR CDR3 RT-PCR. Using its own MiXCR run on the multiplex PCR reads, TCRdb lists one record per CDR3 protein. Of fewer than 450,000 distinct CDR3 sequences detected, approximately 17% appear once; the ten largest clones hold 40%.

This TCR derives from a man younger than 35 with Graves' ophthalmopathy. The chain couples TRBV5-1 to TRBJ1-1; 12 bases are a match to TRBD1. Material: blood. The CDR3 DNA reads TGCGCCAGCAGCTTGGTGGGGACAGGGGGCGGCACTGAAGCTTTCTTT. Encoded protein: CASSLVGTGGGTEAFF. The full variable domain, in which reference TRBV5-1 and TRBJ1-1 provide the parts outside the CDR3, is KAGVTQTPRYLIKTRGQQVTLSCSPISGHRSVSWYQQTPGQGLQFLFEYFSETQRNKGNFPGRFSGRQFSNSRSEMNVSTLELGDSALYLCASSLVGTGGGTEAFFGQGTRLTVV.